What follows are 10 T cell receptor beta chains derived from one specimen sequenced in a study of early T cells in non-severe SARS-CoV-2 infection. TCRdb used MiXCR to reprocess the 5' RACE reads, holding one entry per CDR3 protein. The sample lists 80,000 to 95,000 distinct CDR3 sequences, 13% to 15% occurring once. The sequenced sample consisted of whole blood. The receptors originated from an adult who was a healthcare worker with PCR-confirmed SARS-CoV-2 infection or an uninfected control (not recorded which).

The rearrangement joins TRBV19 to TRBJ2-2, with a weak D call TRBD1 (5 bases). Germline loops: CDR1 LNHDA, CDR2 SQIVND (reference sequence). Deletions cut 9 bases from V and 7 bases from J, with 21 bases between. The CDR3 runs 15 residues. The CDR3 sequence is CASSPDPQVFGELFF. CDR3 nucleotides: TGTGCCAGCTCGCCGGACCCACAGGTTTTCGGGGAGCTGTTTTTT.

The chain joins TRBV10-2 to TRBJ2-7, with TRBD1 as a possible D gene (5 bases). Germline assignment: CDR1 WSHSY and CDR2 SAAADI. V dropped 3 bases and J dropped 6 bases, with 9 bases sitting between them. CDR3 length equals 12 residues. The CDR3 region has the DNA TGCGCCAGCAGTGAAGTCAGGGTCGAGCAGTACTTC. It encodes CASSEVRVEQYF.

This clonotype has ten or more counts. The chain recombines TRBV18 with TRBJ2-7; TRBD2 agrees at 7 bases. The junction had 5 bases not matched to a gene; V was cut back by 6 bases and J by 0 bases. The CDR3 is 14 amino acids. CDR1 is KGHSH, CDR2 LQKENI, per germline. In DNA form, the CDR3 reads TGTGCCAGCTCGCTCGGGACTACCTCCTACGAGCAGTACTTC. Amino acid sequence: CASSLGTTSYEQYF.

This clonotype was seen many times. The chain recombines TRBV6-2 or TRBV6-3 with TRBJ2-2, with D unresolved. The CDR3 has 16 amino acids. Germline V gene data show CDR1 as MNHEY and CDR2 as SVGEGT. V was pared by 6 bases and J by 0 bases, with 14 bases between. This chain's CDR3 is CASSPKRTSNTGELFF. As DNA, the CDR3 is TGTGCCAGCAGCCCAAAACGAACTTCGAACACCGGGGAGCTGTTTTTT.

This sequence joins TRBV12-3 or TRBV12-4 and TRBJ1-2; 10 positions match TRBD1. The length of the CDR3 is 16 residues. J was trimmed by 4 bases and V by 5 bases; bases with no gene match: 10. CDR3 in amino acids: CASSQDRGRIIYGYTF. The CDR3 nucleotides are TGTGCCAGCAGTCAAGACAGGGGGCGCATAATCTATGGCTACACCTTC.

The V gene is TRBV20-1, the J gene TRBJ1-4, with D perhaps TRBD1 (5 bases). The V gene lost 5 bases and the J gene lost 7 bases, with 23 bases spanning the gap. The CDR3 extends over 16 amino acids. From germline, CDR1 is DFQATT and CDR2 SNEGSKA (reference sequence). CDR3 protein: CSASADLNMGVEKLFF. The CDR3 region has the DNA TGCAGTGCTTCGGCCGACCTAAACATGGGGGTTGAAAAACTGTTTTTT.

The chain uses TRBV6-5 and TRBJ1-1; maybe TRBD1 (5 bases). Germline lookup yields CDR1 MNHEY and CDR2 SVGAGI. This CDR3 is built from 13 residues. V shed 5 bases and J shed 4 bases, with 11 bases lying between them. CDR3 sequence: CASSAGGGTEAFF. In DNA form, the CDR3 reads TGTGCCAGCAGTGCCGGGGGAGGCACTGAAGCTTTCTTT.

The chain carries TRBV12-3 or TRBV12-4 and TRBJ1-1; unclear D gene. Trimming took off 3 bases at V and 0 bases at J, with 14 bases between the two ends. The CDR3 loop spans 16 amino acids. CDR3 sequence: CASSLNLQAMNTEAFF. CDR3 nucleotide sequence: TGTGCCAGCAGTTTGAACCTCCAGGCGATGAACACTGAAGCTTTCTTT.

This clonotype was counted a few times. The J gene is TRBJ2-3, the V gene TRBV12-3 or TRBV12-4; D possibly corresponds to TRBD1 (6 bases). CDR3 length: 16 amino acids. Trimming removed 6 bases at V and 1 base at J, with 17 bases between. In DNA form, the CDR3 reads TGTGCCAGCAGGCAACTAGGGACACCCCGCACAGATACGCAGTATTTT. Residues: CASRQLGTPRTDTQYF.

This clonotype was counted only a few times. The rearrangement joins TRBV29-1 to TRBJ2-5; a possible D gene is TRBD1 (6 bases). Germline assignment: CDR1 SQVTM and CDR2 ANQGSEA. The CDR3 has 12 residues. Here the CDR3 DNA reads TGCACCGCAGGGGCAAACCAAGAGACCCAGTACTTC. Translated, it gives CTAGANQETQYF.